Listed below are T cell receptor beta chains from one sample, sequenced in a study of response to subunit inactivated influenza vaccine. TCRdb processed the RT-PCR reads anew with MiXCR; each CDR3 protein has one entry. The repertoire holds about 480,000 distinct CDR3 sequences, 25% seen once, with approximately 2% in the top ten. The specimen comprised CD4+ T cells sorted from PBMCs, sampled about 5 days after vaccination. These receptor sequences come from a man between 45 and 60 years old who received an inactivated influenza vaccine. Both conserved end residues are part of each CDR3. Each record gives: V gene, D gene, clone size, J gene, CDR3 DNA, CDR3 protein. The D gene is left open where the match is weak. Size is stated for part of the rows, as once, few or many counts, or as a class when the clone is expanded.

>TRBV7-9|NA|NA|TRBJ2-7
TGTGCCAGCAGCTTAGCTTGGGGCTACGAGCAGTACTTC
CASSLAWGYEQYF
>TRBV28|NA|NA|TRBJ2-5
TGTGCCAGCAGTTCTGTTTTTGTGGGGGAGACCCAGTACTTC
CASSSVFVGETQYF
>TRBV5-6|TRBD1|NA|TRBJ1-5
TGTGCCAGCAGCCGCGGACAGGGTTATAGCAATCAGCCCCAGCATTTT
CASSRGQGYSNQPQHF
>TRBV7-2|NA|NA|TRBJ2-3
TGTGCCAGCAGCTTGACGCAGCCCGATACGCAGTATTTT
CASSLTQPDTQYF
>TRBV6-1|NA|NA|TRBJ1-6
TGTGCCAGCAGTGGAACAGGGAGAAGACCCCATTCACCCCTCCACTTT
CASSGTGRRPHSPLHF
>TRBV12-3/TRBV12-4|NA|NA|TRBJ1-5
TGTGCCAGCAGCCGAACTAATAGCAATCAGCCCCAGCATTTT
CASSRTNSNQPQHF
>TRBV20-1|NA|NA|TRBJ1-6
TGCAGTGCTAGTATTATCCAGACTTCACCCCTCCACTTT
CSASIIQTSPLHF
>TRBV7-6|TRBD1|few|TRBJ2-7
TGTGCCAGCAGCCCGGGACAGAACTCCTACGAGCAGTACTTC
CASSPGQNSYEQYF
>TRBV29-1|NA|few|TRBJ2-1
TGCAGCGGTCGACGCCTCTTCGGCCAGGTAAACAATGAGCAGTTCTTC
CSGRRLFGQVNNEQFF
>TRBV6-1|TRBD1|NA|TRBJ1-2
TGTGCCAGCAGGGGAGACAGGGGAGTTTTGGGCTACACCTTC
CASRGDRGVLGYTF
>TRBV2|TRBD2|few|TRBJ2-1
TGTGCCAGCAGGAAAGCGGGCGGGAGCTACAATGAGCAGTTCTTC
CASRKAGGSYNEQFF
>TRBV5-6|NA|NA|TRBJ1-1
TGTGCCAGCAGCTTCGGGGGAGAAGCTTTCTTT
CASSFGGEAFF
>TRBV10-3|NA|NA|TRBJ2-2
TGTGCCATCAGTCATGACCCCGGGGCGACCGGGGAGCTGTTTTTT
CAISHDPGATGELFF
>TRBV6-2/TRBV6-3|TRBD2|few|TRBJ2-7
TGTGCCAGTTCTAGCGGGTTAAGGTACGAGCAGTACTTC
CASSSGLRYEQYF
>TRBV6-5|NA|NA|TRBJ1-2
TGTGCCAGCAGTTACACCCGAACCTATGGCTACACCTTC
CASSYTRTYGYTF
>TRBV7-2|NA|many|TRBJ2-3
TGTGCCAGCAGCCTAGGCCCATGGTTGGATACGCAGTATTTT
CASSLGPWLDTQYF
>TRBV7-8|TRBD1|few|TRBJ2-7
TGTGCCAGCAGCTTCGGCAGGGGGACCTACGAGCAGTACTTC
CASSFGRGTYEQYF
>TRBV7-9|NA|NA|TRBJ2-2
TGTGCCAGCAGCTTAGATGCGGCCGGGGAGCTGTTTTTT
CASSLDAAGELFF
>TRBV5-1|NA|NA|TRBJ2-3
TGCGCCAGCAGCTTAGATCAAGATACGCAGTATTTT
CASSLDQDTQYF
>TRBV20-1|TRBD2|NA|TRBJ2-1
TGCAGTGCTAGTAGCGGGGTATACAATGAGCAGTTCTTC
CSASSGVYNEQFF
>TRBV29-1|NA|NA|TRBJ1-4
TGCAGCGTTTCCCGTGCAACTAATGAAAAACTGTTTTTT
CSVSRATNEKLFF
>TRBV29-1|NA|few|TRBJ2-2
TGCAGCGTTGCACGTTCGAACACCGGGGAGCTGTTTTTT
CSVARSNTGELFF
>TRBV6-5|NA|NA|TRBJ2-3
TGTGCCAGCAGTTCTTTTGGACGAGCAGATACGCAGTATTTT
CASSSFGRADTQYF
>TRBV20-1|TRBD1|NA|TRBJ2-3
TGCAGTGCCACAAGGTCTCCAGGGGGCCTAGATACGCAGTATTTT
CSATRSPGGLDTQYF
>TRBV20-1|NA|few|TRBJ1-5
TGCAGTGCGCCTCCACCAGGGCAGCCCCAGCATTTT
CSAPPPGQPQHF
>TRBV5-1|TRBD1|few|TRBJ2-2
TGCGCCAGCAGCCGGGACAGGGCTAGCACCGGGGAGCTGTTTTTT
CASSRDRASTGELFF
>TRBV5-1|TRBD2|NA|TRBJ2-3
TGCGCCAGCAGTTTCGGACTAGCGGGGGGGCCAGATACGCAGTATTTT
CASSFGLAGGPDTQYF
>TRBV4-3|TRBD2|NA|TRBJ2-1
TGCGCCAGCAGCCAAGGGACTAGCGGGAGTTTCGCCTACAATGAGCAGTTCTTC
CASSQGTSGSFAYNEQFF
>TRBV2|NA|few|TRBJ2-3
TGTGCCAGCAGCCCTGGAGTATGGGACTCAGGATGGGATACGCAGTATTTT
CASSPGVWDSGWDTQYF
>TRBV6-5|NA|few|TRBJ1-1
TGTGCCAGCAGTTACGTGCTAGGGCGAAACACTGAAGCTTTCTTT
CASSYVLGRNTEAFF
>TRBV10-3|TRBD2|few|TRBJ2-3
TGTGCCATCAGACACACTAGCGGGGGCCTGATCACAGATACGCAGTATTTT
CAIRHTSGGLITDTQYF
>TRBV7-6|TRBD2|few|TRBJ2-3
TGTGCCAGCAGCTTGCAACTAGCGGGGAGCACAGATACGCAGTATTTT
CASSLQLAGSTDTQYF
>TRBV7-2|NA|NA|TRBJ2-2
TGTGCCAGCAGCCACTCGGCCACACGGGCCGGGGAGCTGTTTTTT
CASSHSATRAGELFF
>TRBV4-1|NA|NA|TRBJ1-2
TGCGCCAGCAGCCAAGGGGCAGGACTTTTGGGCTACACCTTC
CASSQGAGLLGYTF
>TRBV12-3/TRBV12-4|NA|many|TRBJ2-2
TGTGCCAGCAGTTCCGGACACCCAGGGGCCGGGGAGCTGTTTTTT
CASSSGHPGAGELFF
>TRBV14|NA|NA|TRBJ1-2
TGTGCCAGCAGCCAATTGGACAGAGACTATGGCTACACCTTC
CASSQLDRDYGYTF
>TRBV6-1|TRBD2|many|TRBJ2-3
TGTGCCAGCAGTGAAGCTGGACTAGCGGGGGGCACAGATACGCAGTATTTT
CASSEAGLAGGTDTQYF
>TRBV20-1|NA|many|TRBJ1-1
TGCAGTGCTAGAGAGGGGGGAATGAACACTGAAGCTTTCTTT
CSAREGGMNTEAFF
>TRBV28|NA|once|TRBJ1-5
TGTGCCAGCAGTTTCCCAACGGGAGGGTATCAGCCCCAGCATTTT
CASSFPTGGYQPQHF
>TRBV4-3|NA|NA|TRBJ2-1
TGCGCCAGCAGCCAAGAGTCGGCAGCCAATGAGCAGTTCTTC
CASSQESAANEQFF
>TRBV12-3/TRBV12-4|NA|NA|TRBJ2-7
TGTGCCAGCACCTTTACGGCGGGGACCTACGAGCAGTACTTC
CASTFTAGTYEQYF